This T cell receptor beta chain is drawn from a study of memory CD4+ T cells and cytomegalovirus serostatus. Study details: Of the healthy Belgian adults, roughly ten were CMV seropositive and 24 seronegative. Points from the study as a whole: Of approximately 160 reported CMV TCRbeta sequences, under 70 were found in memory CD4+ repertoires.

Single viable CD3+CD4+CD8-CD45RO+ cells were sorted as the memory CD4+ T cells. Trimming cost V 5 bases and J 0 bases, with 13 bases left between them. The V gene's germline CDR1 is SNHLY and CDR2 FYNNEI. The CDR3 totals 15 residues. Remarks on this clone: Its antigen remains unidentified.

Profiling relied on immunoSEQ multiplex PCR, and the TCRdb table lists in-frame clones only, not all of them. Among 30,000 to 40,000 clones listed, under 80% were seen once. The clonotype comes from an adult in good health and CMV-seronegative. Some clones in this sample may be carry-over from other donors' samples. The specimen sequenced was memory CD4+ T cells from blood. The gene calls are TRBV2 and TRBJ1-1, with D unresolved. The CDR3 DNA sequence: TGTGCCAGCAGTTCAACCCGGACGGTGAACACTGAAGCTTTCTTT. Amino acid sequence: CASSSTRTVNTEAFF.